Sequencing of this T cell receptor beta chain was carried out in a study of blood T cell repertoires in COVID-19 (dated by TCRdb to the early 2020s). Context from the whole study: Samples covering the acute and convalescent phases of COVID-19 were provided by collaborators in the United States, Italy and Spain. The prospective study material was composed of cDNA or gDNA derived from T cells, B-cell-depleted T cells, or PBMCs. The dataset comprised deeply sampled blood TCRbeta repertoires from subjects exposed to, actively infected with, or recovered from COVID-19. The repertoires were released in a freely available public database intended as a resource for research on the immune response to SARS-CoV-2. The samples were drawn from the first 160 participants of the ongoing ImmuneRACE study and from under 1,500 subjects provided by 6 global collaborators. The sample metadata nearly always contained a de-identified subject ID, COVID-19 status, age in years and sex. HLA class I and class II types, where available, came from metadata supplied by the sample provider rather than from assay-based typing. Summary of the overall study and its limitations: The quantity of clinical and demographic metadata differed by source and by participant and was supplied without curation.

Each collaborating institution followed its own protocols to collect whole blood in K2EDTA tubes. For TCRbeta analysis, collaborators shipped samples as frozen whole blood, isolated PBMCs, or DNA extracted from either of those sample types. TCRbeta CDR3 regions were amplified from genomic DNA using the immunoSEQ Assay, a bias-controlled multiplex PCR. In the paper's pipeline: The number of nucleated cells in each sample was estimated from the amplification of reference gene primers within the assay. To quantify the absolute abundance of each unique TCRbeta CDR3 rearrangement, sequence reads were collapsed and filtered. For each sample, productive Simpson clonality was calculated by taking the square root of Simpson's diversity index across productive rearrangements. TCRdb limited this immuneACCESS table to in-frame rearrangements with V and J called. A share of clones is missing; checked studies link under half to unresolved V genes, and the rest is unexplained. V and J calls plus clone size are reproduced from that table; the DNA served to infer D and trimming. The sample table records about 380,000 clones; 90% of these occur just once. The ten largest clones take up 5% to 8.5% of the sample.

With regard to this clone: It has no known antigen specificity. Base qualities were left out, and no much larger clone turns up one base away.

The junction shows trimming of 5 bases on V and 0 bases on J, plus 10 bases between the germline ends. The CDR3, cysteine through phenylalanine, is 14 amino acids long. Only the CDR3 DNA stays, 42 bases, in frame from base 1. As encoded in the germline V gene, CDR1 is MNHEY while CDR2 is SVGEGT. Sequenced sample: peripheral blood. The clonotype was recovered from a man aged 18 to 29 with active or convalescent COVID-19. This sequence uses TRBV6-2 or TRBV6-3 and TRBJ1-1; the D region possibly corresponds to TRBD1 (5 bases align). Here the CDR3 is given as CASSHGGVNTEAFF. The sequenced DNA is TGTGCCAGCAGTCACGGAGGGGTGAACACTGAAGCTTTCTTT.